Given below is one TCR beta chain in context. Its antigen remains unknown. This sample is drawn from a study of early T cells in non-severe SARS-CoV-2 infection. Overall study: Investigators sequenced bulk RNA drawn from unsorted whole blood, and chains remained unpaired. Whole-study results and caveats: Database matching using VDJdb favored anti-spike CD8 responses, with private and CD4 specificities left missing.

Using its own MiXCR run on the 5' RACE reads, TCRdb lists one record per CDR3 protein. This table has just under 85,000 distinct CDR3 sequences, roughly 10% appearing once. Trimming cost V 5 bases and J 4 bases, with 11 bases left between them. CDR1 and CDR2 from the germline V gene are SEHNR and FQNEAQ (reference sequence). The CDR3 loop spans 13 amino acids. Specimen: whole blood, collected at baseline. This TCR was recovered from an adult who was a healthcare worker with PCR-confirmed SARS-CoV-2 infection or an uninfected control (not recorded which). V usage is TRBV7-9 and J usage is TRBJ1-1, with a possible D match to TRBD1 (6 bases). The CDR3 here is CASSPGGFTEAFF. As DNA, the CDR3 is TGTGCCAGCAGCCCGGGGGGCTTCACTGAAGCTTTCTTT.